This TCR beta chain was recorded in a study of cytomegalovirus exposure and HLA in healthy donors. Study details: Of roughly 400 genotyped donors, roughly 81% grouped in the Caucasian-associated ancestry cluster.

Findings of the study overall: Analyzed later, most CMV-associated TCR beta chains appeared HLA-restricted.

On this clone itself: What it binds is not known.

The study ran its PCR with 60 Vbeta and 13 Jbeta primers. Assay used: immunoSEQ multiplex PCR; TCRdb lists only in-frame clones, some missing. The sample contains about 210,000 clones, 82% of which appear only once. CDR1 GTSNPN and CDR2 SVGIG come from the germline V gene (reference sequence). This CDR3 has 12 residues. V was cut by 4 bases and J by 2 bases, with 8 bases left in between. Sequencing input: PBMCs. The TCR comes from a man aged 40-49 years in good health and CMV-seropositive. The chain couples TRBV30 to TRBJ1-1; no definite D call. As DNA, the CDR3 is TGTGCCTGGACCCCCGGTAACACTGAAGCTTTCTTT. This codes for CAWTPGNTEAFF.